Listed here is a single TCR beta chain. What it recognizes is unknown. This specimen comes from a study of shared clonotypes between healthy human individuals. Points from the study as a whole: Relative to clonotypes present in all four donors, those not shared had lower generation probabilities.

CD4+ cells yielded CD45RA+ naive and CD45RA-negative memory subsets. Per the germline V gene, CDR1 is SNHLY and CDR2 is FYNNEI. The V and J ends lost 1 base and 2 bases, in that order; junction bases with no gene match: 6. CDR3 length: 16 residues. Clones were sequenced by immunoSEQ multiplex PCR, and TCRdb holds only the in-frame ones, with some missing. Among over 400,000 clones listed, 95% to 97% were seen once. Sequencing was performed on naive CD4+ T cells sorted from blood. Documented subset: CD45RA+ positively selected. The gene calls are TRBV2 and TRBJ1-1; 8 nucleotides match TRBD1. This clonotype was obtained from a woman aged 25 to 39 in good health. This chain's CDR3 is CASSEGTGYFNTEAFF. The CDR3 region has the DNA TGTGCCAGCAGTGAAGGGACAGGGTATTTTAACACTGAAGCTTTCTTT.